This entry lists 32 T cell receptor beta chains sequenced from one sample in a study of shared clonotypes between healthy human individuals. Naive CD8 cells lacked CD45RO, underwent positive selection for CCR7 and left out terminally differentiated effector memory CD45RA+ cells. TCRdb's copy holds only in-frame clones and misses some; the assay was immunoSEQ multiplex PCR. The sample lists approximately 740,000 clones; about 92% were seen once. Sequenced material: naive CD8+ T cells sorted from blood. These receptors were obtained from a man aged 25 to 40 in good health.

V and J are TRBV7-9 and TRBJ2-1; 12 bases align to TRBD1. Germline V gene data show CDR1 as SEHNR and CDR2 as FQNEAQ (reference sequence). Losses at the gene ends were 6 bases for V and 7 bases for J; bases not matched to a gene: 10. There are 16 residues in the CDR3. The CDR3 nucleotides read TGTGCCAGCAGGCGAACCGGGACAGGGGGCCGGAATGAGCAGTTCTTC. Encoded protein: CASRRTGTGGRNEQFF. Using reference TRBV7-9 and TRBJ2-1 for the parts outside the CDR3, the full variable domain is DTGVSQNPRHKITKRGQNVTFRCDPISEHNRLYWYRQTLGQGPEFLTYFQNEAQLEKSRLLSDRFSAERPKGSFSTLEIQRTEQGDSAMYLCASRRTGTGGRNEQFFGPGTRLTVL.

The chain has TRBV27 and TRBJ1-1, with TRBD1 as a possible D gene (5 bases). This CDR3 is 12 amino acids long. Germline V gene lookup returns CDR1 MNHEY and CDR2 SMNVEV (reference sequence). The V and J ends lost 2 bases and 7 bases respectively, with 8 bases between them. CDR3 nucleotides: TGTGCCAGCAGTTTAGTAGGGGATGAAGCTTTCTTT. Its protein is CASSLVGDEAFF.

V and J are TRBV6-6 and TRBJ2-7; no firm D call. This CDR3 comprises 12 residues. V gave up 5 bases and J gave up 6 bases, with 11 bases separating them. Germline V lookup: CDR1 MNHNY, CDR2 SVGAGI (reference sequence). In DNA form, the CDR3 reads TGTGCCAGCAGTCCCAATAAGGGCGAGCAGTACTTC. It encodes CASSPNKGEQYF.

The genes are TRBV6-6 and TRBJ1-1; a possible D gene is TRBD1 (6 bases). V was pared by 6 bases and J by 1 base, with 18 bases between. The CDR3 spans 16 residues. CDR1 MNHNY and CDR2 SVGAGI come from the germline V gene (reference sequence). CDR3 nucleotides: TGTGCCAGCAGCTATTCCAGGGGCGACCGGAACACTGAAGCTTTCTTT. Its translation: CASSYSRGDRNTEAFF.

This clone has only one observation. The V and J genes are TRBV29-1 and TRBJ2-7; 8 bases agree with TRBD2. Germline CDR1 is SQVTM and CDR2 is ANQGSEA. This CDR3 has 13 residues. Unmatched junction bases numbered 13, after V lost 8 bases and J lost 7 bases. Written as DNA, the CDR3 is TGCAGCCCCACGGGAGGGGAGAGCGCTGAGCAGTACTTC. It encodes CSPTGGESAEQYF.

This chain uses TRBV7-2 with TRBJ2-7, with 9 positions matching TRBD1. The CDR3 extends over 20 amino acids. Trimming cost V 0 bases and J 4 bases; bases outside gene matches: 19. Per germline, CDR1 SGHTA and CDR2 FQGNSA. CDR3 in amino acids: CASSLAPNTGGLGVGYEQYF. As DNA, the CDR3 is TGTGCCAGCAGCTTAGCACCAAATACAGGGGGCCTGGGAGTTGGTTACGAGCAGTACTTC.

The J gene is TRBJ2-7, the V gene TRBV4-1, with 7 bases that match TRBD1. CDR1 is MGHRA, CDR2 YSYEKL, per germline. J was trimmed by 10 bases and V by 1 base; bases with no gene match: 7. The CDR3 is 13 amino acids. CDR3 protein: CASSQGQGGIQYF. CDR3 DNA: TGCGCCAGCAGCCAAGGACAGGGTGGGATCCAGTACTTC.

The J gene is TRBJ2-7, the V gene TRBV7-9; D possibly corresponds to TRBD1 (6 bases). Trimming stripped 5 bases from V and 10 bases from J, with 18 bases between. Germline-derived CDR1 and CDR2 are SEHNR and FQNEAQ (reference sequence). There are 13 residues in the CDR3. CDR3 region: CASSPPYMDSQYF. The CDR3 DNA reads TGTGCCAGCAGCCCTCCGTATATGGACAGTCAGTACTTC.

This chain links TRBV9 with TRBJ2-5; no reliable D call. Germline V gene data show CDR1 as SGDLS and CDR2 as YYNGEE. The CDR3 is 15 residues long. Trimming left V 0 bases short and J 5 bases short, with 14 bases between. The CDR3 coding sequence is TGTGCCAGCAGCGTAGAAGGAGTAGATTGGGAGACCCAGTACTTC. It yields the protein CASSVEGVDWETQYF.

Written as DNA, the CDR3 is TGTGCCAGCAGCTTTCCCGGGACAGGGTCTGGCGAGCAGTACTTC. Its translation: CASSFPGTGSGEQYF. The chain recombines TRBV5-6 with TRBJ2-7; 9 nucleotides match TRBD1. Germline values: CDR1 SGHDT, CDR2 YYEEEE. Trimming at V came to 2 bases and at J to 6 bases, leaving 9 bases not matched to a gene. There are 15 residues in the CDR3.

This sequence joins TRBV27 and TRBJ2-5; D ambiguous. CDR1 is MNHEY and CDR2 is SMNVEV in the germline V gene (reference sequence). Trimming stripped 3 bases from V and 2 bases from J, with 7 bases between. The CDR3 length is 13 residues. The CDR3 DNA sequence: TGTGCCAGCAGTTTCACTACTCAAGAGACCCAGTACTTC. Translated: CASSFTTQETQYF.

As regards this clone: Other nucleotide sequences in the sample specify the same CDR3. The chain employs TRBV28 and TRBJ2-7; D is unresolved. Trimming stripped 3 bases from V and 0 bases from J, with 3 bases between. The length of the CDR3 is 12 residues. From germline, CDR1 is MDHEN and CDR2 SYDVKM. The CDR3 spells CASSLSSYEQYF. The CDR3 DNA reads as TGTGCCAGCAGTTTGAGCTCCTACGAGCAGTACTTC.

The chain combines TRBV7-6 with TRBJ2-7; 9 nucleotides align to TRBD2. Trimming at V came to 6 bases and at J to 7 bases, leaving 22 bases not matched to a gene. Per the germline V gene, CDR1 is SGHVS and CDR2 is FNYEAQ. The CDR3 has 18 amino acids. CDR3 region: CASSPVAGGTPGEGEQYF. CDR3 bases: TGTGCCAGCAGTCCTGTGGCGGGAGGGACCCCTGGAGAAGGTGAGCAGTACTTC.

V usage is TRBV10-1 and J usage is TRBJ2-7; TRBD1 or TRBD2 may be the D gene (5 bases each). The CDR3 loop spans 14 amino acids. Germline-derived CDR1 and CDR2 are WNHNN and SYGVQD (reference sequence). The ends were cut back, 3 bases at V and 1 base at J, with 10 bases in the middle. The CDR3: CASSDRDVSYEQYF. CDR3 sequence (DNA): TGCGCCAGCAGTGATAGGGACGTTTCCTACGAGCAGTACTTC.

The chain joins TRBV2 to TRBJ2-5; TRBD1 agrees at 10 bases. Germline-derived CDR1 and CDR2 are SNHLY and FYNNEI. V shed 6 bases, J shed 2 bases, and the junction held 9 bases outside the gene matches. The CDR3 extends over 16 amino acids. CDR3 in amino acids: CASSYRDRGLQETQYF. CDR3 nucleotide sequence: TGTGCCAGCAGCTACCGCGACAGGGGGCTACAAGAGACCCAGTACTTC. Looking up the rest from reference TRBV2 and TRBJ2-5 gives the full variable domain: EPEVTQTPSHQVTQMGQEVILRCVPISNHLYFYWYRQILGQKVEFLVSFYNNEISEKSEIFDDQFSVERPDGSNFTLKIRSTKLEDSAMYFCASSYRDRGLQETQYFGPGTRLLVL.

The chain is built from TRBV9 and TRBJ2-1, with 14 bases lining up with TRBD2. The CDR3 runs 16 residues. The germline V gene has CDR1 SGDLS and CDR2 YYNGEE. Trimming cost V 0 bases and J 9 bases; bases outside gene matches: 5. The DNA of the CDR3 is TGTGCCAGCAGCGTAGGGGGGACTAGCGGGAGAACTGAGCAGTTCTTC. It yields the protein CASSVGGTSGRTEQFF.

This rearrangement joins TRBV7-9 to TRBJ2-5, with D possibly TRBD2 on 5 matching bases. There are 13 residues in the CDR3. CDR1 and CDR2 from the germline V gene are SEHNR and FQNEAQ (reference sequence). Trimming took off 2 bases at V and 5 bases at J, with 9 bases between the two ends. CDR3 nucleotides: TGTGCCAGCAGCTTAACCTCGGGGGAGACCCAGTACTTC. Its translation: CASSLTSGETQYF.

CDR3 sequence: CASSLWLAPGYVQYF. CDR3 bases: TGTGCCAGCAGTTTATGGTTGGCCCCAGGGTATGTTCAGTACTTC. This sequence joins TRBV28 and TRBJ2-4; D is possibly TRBD1 (5 bases). V was pared by 0 bases and J by 11 bases, with 17 bases between. Germline-derived CDR1 and CDR2 are MDHEN and SYDVKM. The CDR3 has 15 amino acids.

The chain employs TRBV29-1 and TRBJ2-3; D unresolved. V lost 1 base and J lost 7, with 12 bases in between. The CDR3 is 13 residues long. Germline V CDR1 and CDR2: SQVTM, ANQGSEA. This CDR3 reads CSVEVGIPYTQYF. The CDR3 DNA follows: TGCAGCGTTGAAGTCGGCATCCCTTATACGCAGTATTTT.

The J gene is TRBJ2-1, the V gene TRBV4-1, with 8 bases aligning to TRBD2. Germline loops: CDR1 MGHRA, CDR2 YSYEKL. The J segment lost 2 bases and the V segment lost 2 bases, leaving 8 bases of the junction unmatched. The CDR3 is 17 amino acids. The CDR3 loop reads CASSQRDGRATYNEQFF. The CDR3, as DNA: TGCGCCAGCAGCCAACGGGACGGGAGGGCGACCTACAATGAGCAGTTCTTC.

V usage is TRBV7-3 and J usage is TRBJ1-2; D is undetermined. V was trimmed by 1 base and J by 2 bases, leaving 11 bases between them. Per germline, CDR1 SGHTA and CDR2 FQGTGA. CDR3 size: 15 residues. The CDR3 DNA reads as TGTGCCAGCAGCTTAATCTCTCTCGGGAACTATGGCTACACCTTC. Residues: CASSLISLGNYGYTF.

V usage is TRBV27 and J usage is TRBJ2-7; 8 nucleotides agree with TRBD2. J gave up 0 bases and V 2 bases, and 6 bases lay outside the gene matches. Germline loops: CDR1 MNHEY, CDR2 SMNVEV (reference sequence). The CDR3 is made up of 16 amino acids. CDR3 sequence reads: CASSLNSGESSYEQYF. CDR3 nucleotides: TGTGCCAGCAGTTTAAATAGCGGGGAAAGCTCCTACGAGCAGTACTTC.

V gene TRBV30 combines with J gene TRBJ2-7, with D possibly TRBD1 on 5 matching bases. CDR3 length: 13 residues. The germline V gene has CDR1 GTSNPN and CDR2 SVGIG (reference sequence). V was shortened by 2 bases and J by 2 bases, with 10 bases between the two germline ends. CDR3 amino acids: CAWSPGSAYEQYF. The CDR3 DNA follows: TGTGCCTGGAGTCCAGGGTCAGCCTACGAGCAGTACTTC.

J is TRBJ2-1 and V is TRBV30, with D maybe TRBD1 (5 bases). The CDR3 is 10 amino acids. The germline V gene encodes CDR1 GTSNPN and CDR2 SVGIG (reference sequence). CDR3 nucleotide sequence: TGTGCTAGGGGTGACAATGAGCAGTTCTTC. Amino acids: CARGDNEQFF.

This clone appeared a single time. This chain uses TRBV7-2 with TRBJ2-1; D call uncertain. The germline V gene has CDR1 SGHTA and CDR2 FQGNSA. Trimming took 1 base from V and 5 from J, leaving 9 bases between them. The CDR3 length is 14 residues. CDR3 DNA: TGTGCCAGCAGCTTAGAGGGTAGCAACAATGAGCAGTTCTTC. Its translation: CASSLEGSNNEQFF.

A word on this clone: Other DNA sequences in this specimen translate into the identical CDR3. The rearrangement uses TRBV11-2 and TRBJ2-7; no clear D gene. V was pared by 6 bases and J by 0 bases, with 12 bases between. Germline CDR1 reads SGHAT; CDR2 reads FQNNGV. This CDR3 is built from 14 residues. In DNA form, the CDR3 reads TGTGCCAGCAGTCTGGGGTGGGGCTCCTACGAGCAGTACTTC. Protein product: CASSLGWGSYEQYF.

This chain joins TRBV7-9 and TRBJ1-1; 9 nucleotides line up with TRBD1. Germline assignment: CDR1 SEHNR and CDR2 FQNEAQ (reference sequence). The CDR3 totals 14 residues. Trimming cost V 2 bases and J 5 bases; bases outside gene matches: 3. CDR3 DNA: TGTGCCAGCAGCTTAACAGGGGGCGCGACTGAAGCTTTCTTT. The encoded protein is CASSLTGGATEAFF.

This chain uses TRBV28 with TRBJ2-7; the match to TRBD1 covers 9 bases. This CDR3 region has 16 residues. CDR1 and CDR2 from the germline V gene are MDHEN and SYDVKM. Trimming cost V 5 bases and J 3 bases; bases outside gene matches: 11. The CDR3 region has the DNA TGTGCCAGCAGTACCCGAGGACAGGGGTTTATCTACGAGCAGTACTTC. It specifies CASSTRGQGFIYEQYF.

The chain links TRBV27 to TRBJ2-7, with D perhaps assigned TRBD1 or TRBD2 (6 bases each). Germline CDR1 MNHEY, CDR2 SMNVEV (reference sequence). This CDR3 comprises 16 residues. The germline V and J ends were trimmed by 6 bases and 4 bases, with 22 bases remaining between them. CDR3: CASRDLRAGGGYEQYF. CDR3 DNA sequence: TGTGCCAGCAGGGACCTGAGGGCAGGAGGGGGTTACGAGCAGTACTTC.

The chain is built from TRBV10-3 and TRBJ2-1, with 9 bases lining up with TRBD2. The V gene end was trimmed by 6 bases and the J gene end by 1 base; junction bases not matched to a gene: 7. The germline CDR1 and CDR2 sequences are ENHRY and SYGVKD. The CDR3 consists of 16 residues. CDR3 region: CAISPGTSLSYNEQFF. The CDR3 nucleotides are TGTGCCATCAGCCCCGGGACTAGCCTTTCCTACAATGAGCAGTTCTTC.

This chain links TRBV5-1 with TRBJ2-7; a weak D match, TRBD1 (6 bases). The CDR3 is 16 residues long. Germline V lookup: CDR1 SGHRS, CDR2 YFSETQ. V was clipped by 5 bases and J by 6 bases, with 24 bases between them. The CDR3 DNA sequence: TGCGCCAGCAGTTTTAACGGGCCCCAGGGGCTTGGCGAGCAGTACTTC. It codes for CASSFNGPQGLGEQYF. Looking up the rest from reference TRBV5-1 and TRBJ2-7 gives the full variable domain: KAGVTQTPRYLIKTRGQQVTLSCSPISGHRSVSWYQQTPGQGLQFLFEYFSETQRNKGNFPGRFSGRQFSNSRSEMNVSTLELGDSALYLCASSFNGPQGLGEQYFGPGTRLTVT.

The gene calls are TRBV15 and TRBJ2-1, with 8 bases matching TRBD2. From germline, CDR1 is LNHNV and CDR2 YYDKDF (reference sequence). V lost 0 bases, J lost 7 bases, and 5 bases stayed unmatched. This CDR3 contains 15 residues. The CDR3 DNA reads TGTGCCACCAGCAGAGATTGGACTAGCTTAAATGAGCAGTTCTTC. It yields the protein CATSRDWTSLNEQFF.